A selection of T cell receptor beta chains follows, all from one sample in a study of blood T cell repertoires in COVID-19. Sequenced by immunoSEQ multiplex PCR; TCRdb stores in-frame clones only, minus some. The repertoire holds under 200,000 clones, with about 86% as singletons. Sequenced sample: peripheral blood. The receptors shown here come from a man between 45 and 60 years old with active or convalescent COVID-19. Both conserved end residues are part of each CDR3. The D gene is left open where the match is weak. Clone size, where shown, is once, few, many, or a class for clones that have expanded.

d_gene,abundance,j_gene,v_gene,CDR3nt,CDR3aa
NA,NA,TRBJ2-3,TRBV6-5,TGTGCCAGCACCCCCCCGTCCAATCGGGCAGATACGCAGTATTTT,CASTPPSNRADTQYF
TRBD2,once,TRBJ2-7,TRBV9,TGTGCCAGCAGCGCCGACCCCGGACTAGCGGGAGGGTACGAGCAGTACTTC,CASSADPGLAGGYEQYF
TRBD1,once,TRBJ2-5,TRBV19,TGTGCCAGTAGTGATCGGACAGGGCAAGAGACCCAGTACTTC,CASSDRTGQETQYF
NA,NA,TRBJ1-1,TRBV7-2,TGTGCCAGCAGCTTATCACAGAAGAACACTGAAGCTTTCTTT,CASSLSQKNTEAFF
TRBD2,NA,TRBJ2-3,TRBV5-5,TGTGCCAGCAGCTTGGGAGCGGGATACACAGATACGCAGTATTTT,CASSLGAGYTDTQYF
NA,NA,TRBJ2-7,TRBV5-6,TGTGCCAGCAGTCATATCGACATTACCTACGAGCAGTACTTC,CASSHIDITYEQYF
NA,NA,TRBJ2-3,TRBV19,TGTGCCAGTAGTGCGTCCTACAGGGTAGATACGCAGTATTTT,CASSASYRVDTQYF
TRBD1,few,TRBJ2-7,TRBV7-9,TGTGCCAGCAGCCTGGGAACAGGGGGGCAGACCTACGAGCAGTACTTC,CASSLGTGGQTYEQYF
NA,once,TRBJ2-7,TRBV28,TGTGCCAGCAGTTTATGGCAGGGCCCGCTCTACGAGCAGTACTTC,CASSLWQGPLYEQYF
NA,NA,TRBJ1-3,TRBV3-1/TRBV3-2,TGTGCCAGCAGCTACGGGGGGAACACCATATATTTT,CASSYGGNTIYF
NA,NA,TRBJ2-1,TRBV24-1,TGTGCCACCAGTACCCCGCGGAATGAGCAGTTCTTC,CATSTPRNEQFF
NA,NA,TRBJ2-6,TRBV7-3,TGTGCCAGCAGCTCGGAGCCGGGAGCTGGGGCCAACGTCCTGACTTTC,CASSSEPGAGANVLTF
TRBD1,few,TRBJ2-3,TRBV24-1,TGTGCCACCAGTCCAGGGGGCAGGGGGCCGACAGATACGCAGTATTTT,CATSPGGRGPTDTQYF
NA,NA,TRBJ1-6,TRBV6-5,TGTGCCAGCAGGTTGACAGGCCAAGCCACCCTCCACTTT,CASRLTGQATLHF
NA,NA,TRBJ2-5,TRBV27,TGTGCCAGCAGTTTATTTAGTAGACCAGGGCAAGAGACCCAGTACTTC,CASSLFSRPGQETQYF
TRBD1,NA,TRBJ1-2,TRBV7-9,TGTGCCAGCAGATCCAATACCGGGACAGGGGCCTATGGCTACACCTTC,CASRSNTGTGAYGYTF
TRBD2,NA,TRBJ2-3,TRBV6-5,TGTGCCAGCACCAACCCCGGCGGGAGCTCAGATACGCAGTATTTT,CASTNPGGSSDTQYF
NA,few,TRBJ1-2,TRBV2,TGTGCCAGCAGTCCCAGTCCCGGGGAAAACTATGGCTACACCTTC,CASSPSPGENYGYTF
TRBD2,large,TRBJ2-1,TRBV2,TGTGCCAGCAGTGAGGGGACGGGACTAGAGTCCTACAATGAGCAGTTCTTC,CASSEGTGLESYNEQFF
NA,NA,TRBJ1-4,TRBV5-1,TGCGCCAGCAGCTTGGCCGCCAGGGTAACGACTAATGAAAAACTGTTTTTT,CASSLAARVTTNEKLFF
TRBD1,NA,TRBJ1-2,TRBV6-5,TGTGCCAGCAGGTACGGGACAGGGGGCGTCTATGGCTACACCTTC,CASRYGTGGVYGYTF
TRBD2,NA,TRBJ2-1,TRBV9,TGTGCCAGCAGCGTAGCTTTTGCGGGAGCCAATGAGCAGTTCTTC,CASSVAFAGANEQFF
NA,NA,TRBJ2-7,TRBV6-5,TGTGCCAGCGGAGGGGCCTACGAGCAGTACTTC,CASGGAYEQYF
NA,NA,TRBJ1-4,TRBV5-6,TGTGCCAGCAGCCTGGACGGTGCAACTAATGAAAAACTGTTTTTT,CASSLDGATNEKLFF
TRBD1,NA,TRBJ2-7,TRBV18,TGTGCCAGCTCAACCGGGACAGGGGGCATCGAGCAGTACTTC,CASSTGTGGIEQYF
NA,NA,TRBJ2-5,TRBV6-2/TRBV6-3,TGTGCCAGCAGTTACTCCCCGGACAGACAAGAGACCCAGTACTTC,CASSYSPDRQETQYF
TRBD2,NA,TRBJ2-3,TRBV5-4,TGTGCCAGCAGCACCCTACTAGCGGGGGGGCATCCAGATACGCAGTATTTT,CASSTLLAGGHPDTQYF
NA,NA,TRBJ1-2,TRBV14,TGTGCCAGCAGCTACTACTGGTATGGCTACACCTTC,CASSYYWYGYTF
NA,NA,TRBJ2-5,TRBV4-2,TGTGCCAGCAGCCGAGAGAGGTCCCACCAAGAGACCCAGTACTTC,CASSRERSHQETQYF
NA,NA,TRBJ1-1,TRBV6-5,TGTGCCAGCACCTCAATGGGACACATGAACACTGAAGCTTTCTTT,CASTSMGHMNTEAFF
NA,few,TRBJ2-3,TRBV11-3,TGTGCCAGCAGCTTTTTTGAAGCCCCTTACGCGCAGTATTTT,CASSFFEAPYAQYF
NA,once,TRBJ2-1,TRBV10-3,TGTGCCATCAGTGAGTCGACGGGCAGGGGTGATGGGAATGAGCAGTTCTTC,CAISESTGRGDGNEQFF
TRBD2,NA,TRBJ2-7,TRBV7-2,TGTGCCAGCAGTTTTTCTAGCGGGAGTATCTACGAGCAGTACTTC,CASSFSSGSIYEQYF
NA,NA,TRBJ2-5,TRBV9,TGTGCCAGCAATCGCCAACCAGAAATTCAAGAGACCCAGTACTTC,CASNRQPEIQETQYF
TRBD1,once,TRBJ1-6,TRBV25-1,TGTGCCAGCAGTGCAGGGGGCTATAATTCACCCCTCCACTTT,CASSAGGYNSPLHF
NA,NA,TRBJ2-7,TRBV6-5,TGTGCCAGCAGTTACTCATCCAGAAACCCTTACGAGCAGTACTTC,CASSYSSRNPYEQYF
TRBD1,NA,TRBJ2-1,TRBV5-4,TGTGCCAGCAGCCCAATGACAGGGAACTACAATGAGCAGTTCTTC,CASSPMTGNYNEQFF
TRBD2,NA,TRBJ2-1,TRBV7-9,TGTGCCAGCAGCTTTAGGTTAGCGGGAGAGATTGAGCAGTTCTTC,CASSFRLAGEIEQFF
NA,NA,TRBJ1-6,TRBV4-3,TGCGCCAGCAGCCAAGAGAGGAGCTCCTATAATTCACCCCTCCACTTT,CASSQERSSYNSPLHF
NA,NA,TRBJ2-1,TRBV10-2,TGCGCCAGCAACCCTGAGCTCGGTGAGCAGTTCTTC,CASNPELGEQFF
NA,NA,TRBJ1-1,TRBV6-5,TGTGCCAGCAGTCCATCCAGGGGCCAGGGAGCTTTCTTT,CASSPSRGQGAFF
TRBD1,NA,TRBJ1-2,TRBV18,TGTGCCAGCTCACTTGGGACAGCTTTGGGGTATGGCTACACCTTC,CASSLGTALGYGYTF
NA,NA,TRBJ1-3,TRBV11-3,TGTGCCAGCAGCTTAGATCTGGCCGCTGGAAACACCATATATTTT,CASSLDLAAGNTIYF
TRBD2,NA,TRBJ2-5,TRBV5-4,TGTGCCAGCAGCAAAGATGGACTAGCGGGATTACAAGAGACCCAGTACTTC,CASSKDGLAGLQETQYF
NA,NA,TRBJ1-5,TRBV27,TGTGCCAGCACTAGAGATCAGCCCCAGCATTTT,CASTRDQPQHF
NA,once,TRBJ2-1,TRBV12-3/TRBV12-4,TGTGCCAGCAGCTTGGGCCATGAGCAGTTCTTC,CASSLGHEQFF
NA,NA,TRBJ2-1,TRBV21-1,TGTGCCAGCAGCCCCCGTAGCGGGAGGGTATACAATGAGCAGTTCTTC,CASSPRSGRVYNEQFF
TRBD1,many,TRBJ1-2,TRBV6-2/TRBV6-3,TGTGCCAGCAGTTCAACGACAGGGTACTATGGCTACACCTTC,CASSSTTGYYGYTF
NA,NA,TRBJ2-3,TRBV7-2,TGTGCCAGCAGCTTATCGGGATTCACAGATACGCAGTATTTT,CASSLSGFTDTQYF
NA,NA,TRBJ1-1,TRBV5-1,TGCGCCAGCAGCTCGGCGGGGAAGAACACTGAAGCTTTCTTT,CASSSAGKNTEAFF
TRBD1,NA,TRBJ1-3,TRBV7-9,TGTGCCGCAGACAGGGTCGGAAACACCATATATTTT,CAADRVGNTIYF
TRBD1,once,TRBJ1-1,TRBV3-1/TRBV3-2,TGTGCCAGCAGCCATTGGGACAGGGAGGGCACTGAAGCTTTCTTT,CASSHWDREGTEAFF
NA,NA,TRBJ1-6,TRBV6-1,TGTGCCAGCAGTGTGGGGGGTGGTAGGACCTATAATTCACCCCTCCACTTT,CASSVGGGRTYNSPLHF
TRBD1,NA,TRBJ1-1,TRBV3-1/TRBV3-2,TGTGCCAGCAGCCAACCGGGACAGGGGAACACTGAAGCTTTCTTT,CASSQPGQGNTEAFF
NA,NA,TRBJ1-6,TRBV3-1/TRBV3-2,TGTGCCAGCTCCCAACAGGGTGGGAATTCACCCCTCCACTTT,CASSQQGGNSPLHF
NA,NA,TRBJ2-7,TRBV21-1,TGTGCCAGCAGCCCTCGACCTAGACGGATCTACGAGCAGTACTTC,CASSPRPRRIYEQYF
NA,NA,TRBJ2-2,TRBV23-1,TGCGCCAGCAGTCAATCGATGGCAGGGAACACCGGGGAGCTGTTTTTT,CASSQSMAGNTGELFF